These T cell receptor beta chains were read from a single sample in a study of blood T cell repertoires in COVID-19. Sequenced by immunoSEQ multiplex PCR; TCRdb stores in-frame clones only, minus some. The data hold 95,000 to 150,000 clones, with 65% to 90% observed a single time. Input material: peripheral blood. These receptors were taken from an older man with active or convalescent COVID-19. Both conserved end residues are part of each CDR3. Fields, in order: clone size, V gene, D gene, J gene, CDR3 protein, CDR3 DNA. The D gene is left open where the match is weak. Clone size is not always given. Where it is, it says once, few, many or a class for expanded clones.

>once|TRBV6-5|-|TRBJ1-5
CASRSGQWSNQPQHF
TGTGCCAGCAGGTCCGGACAGTGGAGCAATCAGCCCCAGCATTTT
>-|TRBV7-9|TRBD1|TRBJ1-3
CASSSRTGGPGNTIYF
TGTGCCAGCAGCTCCCGGACAGGCGGACCTGGAAACACCATATATTTT
>-|TRBV9|TRBD1|TRBJ1-2
CASSKGLRDREDYTF
TGTGCCAGCAGCAAAGGCCTCCGGGACAGGGAAGACTACACCTTC
>-|TRBV10-3|TRBD1|TRBJ1-2
CAISAGQGGNYGYTF
TGTGCCATCAGCGCGGGACAGGGGGGCAACTATGGCTACACCTTC
>-|TRBV19|TRBD1|TRBJ1-4
CASSHGTGAEKLFF
TGTGCCAGTAGTCACGGGACAGGGGCTGAAAAACTGTTTTTT
>-|TRBV11-2|TRBD1|TRBJ2-3
CASSLLITGGWADTQYF
TGTGCCAGCAGCTTACTCATCACAGGGGGCTGGGCAGATACGCAGTATTTT
>-|TRBV5-4|TRBD2|TRBJ2-3
CASSIRLARTDTQYF
TGTGCCAGCAGCATAAGACTAGCGAGGACAGATACGCAGTATTTT
>-|TRBV11-3|-|TRBJ2-1
CASSLGANNEQFF
TGTGCCAGCAGCTTAGGAGCAAACAATGAGCAGTTCTTC
>-|TRBV18|TRBD2|TRBJ2-7
CASSPVTSGPYEQYF
TGTGCCAGCTCGCCGGTAACTAGCGGTCCCTACGAGCAGTACTTC
>-|TRBV25-1|TRBD1|TRBJ1-6
CASRGQLNSPLHF
TGTGCCAGCAGGGGACAGCTCAATTCACCCCTCCACTTT
>once|TRBV6-2/TRBV6-3|TRBD1|TRBJ2-7
CASSNPHRGRGEQYF
TGTGCCAGCAGTAATCCCCACAGGGGTAGAGGCGAGCAGTACTTC
>-|TRBV29-1|TRBD2|TRBJ2-7
CSVSGTSGTFYEQYF
TGCAGCGTTAGTGGGACTAGCGGGACCTTTTACGAGCAGTACTTC
>once|TRBV6-5|-|TRBJ1-2
CASSGQFYGYTF
TGTGCCAGCAGCGGACAGTTCTATGGCTACACCTTC
>-|TRBV27|TRBD2|TRBJ2-1
CASSSGLAGVNEQFF
TGTGCCAGCAGTTCAGGACTAGCGGGAGTCAATGAGCAGTTCTTC
>-|TRBV6-1|-|TRBJ1-5
CASSEDFYQPQHF
TGTGCCAGCAGTGAGGACTTCTATCAGCCCCAGCATTTT
>-|TRBV28|TRBD1|TRBJ1-4
CATLWRGQGGKLFF
TGTGCCACCCTATGGCGGGGACAGGGAGGAAAACTGTTTTTT
>-|TRBV6-4|TRBD1|TRBJ1-5
CASSETGEANQPQHF
TGTGCCAGCAGTGAGACAGGGGAGGCCAATCAGCCCCAGCATTTT
>-|TRBV6-5|TRBD2|TRBJ2-3
CASSQRTSYTDTQYF
TGTGCCAGCAGTCAACGGACTAGTTACACAGATACGCAGTATTTT
>-|TRBV6-5|-|TRBJ1-6
CASGTRTGNSPLHF
TGTGCCAGCGGGACTCGAACGGGGAATTCACCCCTCCACTTT
>-|TRBV7-6|-|TRBJ2-5
CASSRSIPETQYF
TGTGCCAGCAGCCGTAGTATCCCAGAGACCCAGTACTTC
>-|TRBV5-1|-|TRBJ1-1
CATSTGRDEAFF
TGCGCCACCTCGACGGGGAGGGATGAAGCTTTCTTT
>-|TRBV29-1|TRBD1|TRBJ1-2
CSVDRDRGVYGYTF
TGCAGCGTAGACCGGGACAGGGGCGTCTATGGCTACACCTTC
>-|TRBV6-5|TRBD2|TRBJ2-1
CASRTSGKGQFF
TGTGCCAGCAGAACTAGCGGGAAGGGGCAGTTCTTC
>-|TRBV5-1|TRBD2|TRBJ2-1
CASSLAAGGTYNEQFF
TGCGCCAGCAGCTTGGCCGCGGGGGGGACCTACAATGAGCAGTTCTTC
>-|TRBV6-5|-|TRBJ1-2
CASSYSGTTYGYTF
TGTGCCAGCAGTTACTCCGGGACAACTTATGGCTACACCTTC
>-|TRBV27|TRBD2|TRBJ2-3
CASSLSPGLGSDTQYF
TGTGCCAGCAGTTTATCCCCGGGACTAGGATCAGATACGCAGTATTTT
>-|TRBV18|-|TRBJ1-2
CASSHDSYGYTF
TGTGCCAGCTCACATGACAGCTATGGCTACACCTTC
>-|TRBV4-2|TRBD2|TRBJ2-5
CASSQDGGEGSGTTQYF
TGTGCCAGCAGCCAAGATGGAGGGGAGGGTAGCGGAACGACCCAGTACTTC